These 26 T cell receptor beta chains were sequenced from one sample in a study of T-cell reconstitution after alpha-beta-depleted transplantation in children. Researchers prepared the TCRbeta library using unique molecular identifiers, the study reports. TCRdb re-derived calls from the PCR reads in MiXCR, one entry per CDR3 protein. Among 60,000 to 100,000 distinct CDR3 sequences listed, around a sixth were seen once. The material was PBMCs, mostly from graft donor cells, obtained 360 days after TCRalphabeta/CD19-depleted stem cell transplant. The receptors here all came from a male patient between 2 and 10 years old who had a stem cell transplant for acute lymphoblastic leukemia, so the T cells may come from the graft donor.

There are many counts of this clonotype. The CDR3 loop reads CASSLYAGLQETQYF. DNA for the CDR3: TGCGCCAGCAGCTTGTATGCAGGCCTACAAGAGACCCAGTACTTC. The V call is TRBV5-1, the J call TRBJ2-5; D unresolved. With 1 base removed from V and 2 bases from J, the gap between germline ends came to 12 bases. Per germline, CDR1 SGHRS and CDR2 YFSETQ. This CDR3 is built from 15 residues. The full variable domain, rest sourced from reference TRBV5-1 and TRBJ2-5, is KAGVTQTPRYLIKTRGQQVTLSCSPISGHRSVSWYQQTPGQGLQFLFEYFSETQRNKGNFPGRFSGRQFSNSRSEMNVSTLELGDSALYLCASSLYAGLQETQYFGPGTRLLVL.

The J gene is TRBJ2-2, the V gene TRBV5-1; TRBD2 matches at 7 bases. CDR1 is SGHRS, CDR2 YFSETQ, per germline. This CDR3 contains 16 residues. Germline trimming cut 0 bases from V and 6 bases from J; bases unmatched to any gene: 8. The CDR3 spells CASSLDASGRAGELFF. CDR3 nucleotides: TGCGCCAGCAGCTTGGACGCTAGCGGACGGGCCGGGGAGCTGTTTTTT.

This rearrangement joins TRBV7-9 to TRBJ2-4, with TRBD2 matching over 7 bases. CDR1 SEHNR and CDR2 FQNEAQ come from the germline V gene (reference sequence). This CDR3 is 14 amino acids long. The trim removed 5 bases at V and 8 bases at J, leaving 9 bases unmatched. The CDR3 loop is CASSPAGRPDIQYF. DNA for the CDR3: TGTGCCAGCAGCCCAGCGGGACGGCCGGACATTCAGTACTTC.

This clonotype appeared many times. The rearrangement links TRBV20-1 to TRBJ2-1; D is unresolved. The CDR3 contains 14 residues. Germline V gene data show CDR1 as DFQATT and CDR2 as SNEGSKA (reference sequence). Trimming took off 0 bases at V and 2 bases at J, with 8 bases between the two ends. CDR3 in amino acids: CSARDWRAYNEQFF. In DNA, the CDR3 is TGCAGTGCTAGAGACTGGCGAGCCTACAATGAGCAGTTCTTC.

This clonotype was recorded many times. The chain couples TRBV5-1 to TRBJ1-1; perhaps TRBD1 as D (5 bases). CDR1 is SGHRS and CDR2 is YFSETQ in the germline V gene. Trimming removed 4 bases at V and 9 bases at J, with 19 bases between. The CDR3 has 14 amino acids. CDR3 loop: CASSPTGTSRKAFF. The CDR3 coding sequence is TGCGCCAGCAGCCCTACCGGGACTTCCAGGAAAGCTTTCTTT.

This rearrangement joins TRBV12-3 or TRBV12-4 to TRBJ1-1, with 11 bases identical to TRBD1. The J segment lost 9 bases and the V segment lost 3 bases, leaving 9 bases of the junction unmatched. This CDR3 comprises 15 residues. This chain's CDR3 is CASSLRGQGVVKAFF. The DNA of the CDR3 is TGTGCCAGCAGTTTGCGGGGACAGGGGGTTGTCAAAGCTTTCTTT.

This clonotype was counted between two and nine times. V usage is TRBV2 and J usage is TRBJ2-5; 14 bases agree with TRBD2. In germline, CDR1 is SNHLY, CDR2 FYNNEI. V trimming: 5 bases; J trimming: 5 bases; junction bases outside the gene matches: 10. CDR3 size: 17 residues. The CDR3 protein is CASSHPGLAGVGETQYF. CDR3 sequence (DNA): TGTGCCAGCAGTCACCCGGGACTAGCGGGAGTGGGGGAGACCCAGTACTTC.

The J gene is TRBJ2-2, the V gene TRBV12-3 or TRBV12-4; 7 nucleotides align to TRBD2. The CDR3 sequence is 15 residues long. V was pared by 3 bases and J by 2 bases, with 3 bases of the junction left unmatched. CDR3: CASSFRDYNTGELFF. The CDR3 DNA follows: TGTGCCAGCAGTTTCCGGGACTATAACACCGGGGAGCTGTTTTTT.

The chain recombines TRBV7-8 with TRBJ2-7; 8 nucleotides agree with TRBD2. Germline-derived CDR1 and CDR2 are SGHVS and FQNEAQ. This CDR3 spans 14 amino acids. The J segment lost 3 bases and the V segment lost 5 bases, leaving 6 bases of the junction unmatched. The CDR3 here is CASSVSGKGYEQYF. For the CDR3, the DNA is TGTGCCAGCAGCGTTAGCGGGAAGGGCTACGAGCAGTACTTC.

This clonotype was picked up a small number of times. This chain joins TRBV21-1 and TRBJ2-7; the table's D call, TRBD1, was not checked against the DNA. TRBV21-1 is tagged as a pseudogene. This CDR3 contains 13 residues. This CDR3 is CASSKRGNDEQYF. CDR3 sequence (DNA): TGTGCCAGCAGCAAGAGGGGTAACGACGAGCAGTACTTC.

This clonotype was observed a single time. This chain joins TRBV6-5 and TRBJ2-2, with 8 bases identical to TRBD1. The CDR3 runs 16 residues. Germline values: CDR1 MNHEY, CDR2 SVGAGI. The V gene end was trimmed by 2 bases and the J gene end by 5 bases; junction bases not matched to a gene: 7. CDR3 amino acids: CASSYPDRVGTGELFF. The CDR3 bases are TGTGCCAGCAGTTACCCGGACAGGGTAGGAACCGGGGAGCTGTTTTTT.

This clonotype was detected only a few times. Here the CDR3 DNA reads TGTGCCAGCAGCCCCCTCGCTGGTGAGCAGTTCTTC. Translated, it gives CASSPLAGEQFF. The genes are TRBV7-8 and TRBJ2-1; D gene ambiguous. The CDR3 length is 12 residues. Trimming left V 5 bases short and J 9 bases short, with 11 bases between. Germline lookup yields CDR1 SGHVS and CDR2 FQNEAQ.

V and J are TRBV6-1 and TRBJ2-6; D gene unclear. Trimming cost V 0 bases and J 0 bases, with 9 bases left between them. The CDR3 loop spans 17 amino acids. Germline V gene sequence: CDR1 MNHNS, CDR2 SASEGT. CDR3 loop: CASSEAVAHSGANVLTF. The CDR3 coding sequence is TGTGCCAGCAGTGAAGCGGTGGCCCACTCTGGGGCCAACGTCCTGACTTTC.

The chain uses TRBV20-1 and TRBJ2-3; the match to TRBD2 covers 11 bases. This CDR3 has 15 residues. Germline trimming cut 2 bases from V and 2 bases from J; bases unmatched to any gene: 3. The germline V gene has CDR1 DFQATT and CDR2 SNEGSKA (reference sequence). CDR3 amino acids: CSARRGLAVTDTQYF. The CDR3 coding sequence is TGCAGTGCTAGAAGGGGACTAGCGGTCACAGATACGCAGTATTTT.

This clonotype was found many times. The CDR3 coding sequence is TGTGCCAGCAGTACCCAACTAGCTGGCGGAGAGCAGTTCTTC. Protein sequence: CASSTQLAGGEQFF. The chain uses TRBV12-3 or TRBV12-4 and TRBJ2-1; possibly TRBD2 for D (6 bases). This CDR3 region has 14 residues. Trimming stripped 5 bases from V and 10 bases from J, with 18 bases between.

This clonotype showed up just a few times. The DNA for the CDR3 is TGTGCCAGCAGCTCGTCACTAGCGCGCACAGATACGCAGTATTTT. Translated: CASSSSLARTDTQYF. The chain employs TRBV27 and TRBJ2-3, with TRBD2 matching 7 bases. This CDR3 contains 15 residues. Germline CDR1 and CDR2: MNHEY and SMNVEV (reference sequence). The V gene end was trimmed by 6 bases and the J gene end by 1 base; junction bases not matched to a gene: 7.

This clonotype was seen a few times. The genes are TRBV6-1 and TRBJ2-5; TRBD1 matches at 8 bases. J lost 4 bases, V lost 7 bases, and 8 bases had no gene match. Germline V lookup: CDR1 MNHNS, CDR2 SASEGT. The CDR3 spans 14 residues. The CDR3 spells CASKQTGVGETQYF. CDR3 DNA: TGTGCCAGCAAACAGACAGGGGTGGGAGAGACCCAGTACTTC.

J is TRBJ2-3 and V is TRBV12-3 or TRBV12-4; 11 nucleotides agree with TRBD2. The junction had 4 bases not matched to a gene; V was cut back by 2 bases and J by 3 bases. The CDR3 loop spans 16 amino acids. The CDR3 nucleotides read TGTGCCAGCAGTTTAAGTCTAGCGGGAGGTACAGATACGCAGTATTTT. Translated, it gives CASSLSLAGGTDTQYF.

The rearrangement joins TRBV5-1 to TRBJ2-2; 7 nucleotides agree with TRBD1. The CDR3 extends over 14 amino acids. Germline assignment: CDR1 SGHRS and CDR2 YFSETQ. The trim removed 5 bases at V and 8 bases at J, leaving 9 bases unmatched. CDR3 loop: CASRPTGAAGELFF. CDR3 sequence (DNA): TGCGCCAGCAGACCCACAGGGGCCGCGGGGGAGCTGTTTTTT.

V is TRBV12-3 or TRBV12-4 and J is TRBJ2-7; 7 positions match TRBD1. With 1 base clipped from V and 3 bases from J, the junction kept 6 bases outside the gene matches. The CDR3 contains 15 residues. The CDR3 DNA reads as TGTGCCAGCAGTTTAGACAGGGGACCTTACTACGAGCAGTACTTC. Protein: CASSLDRGPYYEQYF.

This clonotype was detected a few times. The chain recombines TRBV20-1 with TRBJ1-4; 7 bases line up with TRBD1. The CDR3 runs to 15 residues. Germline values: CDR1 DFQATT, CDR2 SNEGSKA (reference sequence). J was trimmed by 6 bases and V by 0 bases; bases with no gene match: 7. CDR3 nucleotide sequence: TGCAGTGCTAGAGACTTGGGCAGGGGGGATGAAAAACTGTTTTTT. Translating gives CSARDLGRGDEKLFF.

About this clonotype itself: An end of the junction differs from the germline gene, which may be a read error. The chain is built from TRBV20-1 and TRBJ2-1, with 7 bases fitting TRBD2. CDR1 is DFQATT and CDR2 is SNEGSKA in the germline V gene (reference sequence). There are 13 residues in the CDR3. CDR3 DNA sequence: TGCAGTGCTAGTCCGACTAGCTCTACGGGGCAGAACTTC. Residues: CSASPTSSTGQNF.

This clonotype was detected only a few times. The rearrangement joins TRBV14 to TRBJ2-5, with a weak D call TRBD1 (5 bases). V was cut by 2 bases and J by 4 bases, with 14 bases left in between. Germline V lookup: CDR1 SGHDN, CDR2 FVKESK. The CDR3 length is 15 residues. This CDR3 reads CASSQWGVNGETQYF. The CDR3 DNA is TGTGCCAGCAGCCAATGGGGCGTGAATGGAGAGACCCAGTACTTC.

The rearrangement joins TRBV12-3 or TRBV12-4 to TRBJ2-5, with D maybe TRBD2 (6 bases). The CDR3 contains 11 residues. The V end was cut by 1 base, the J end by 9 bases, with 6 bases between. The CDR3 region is CASSLGEAQYF. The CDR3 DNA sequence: TGTGCCAGCAGTTTAGGGGAGGCCCAGTACTTC.

The CDR3 DNA reads as TGTGCCAGCAGGCGTCGGGGGCTCATGAACACTGAAGCTTTCTTT. It translates to CASRRRGLMNTEAFF. The chain uses TRBV12-3 or TRBV12-4 and TRBJ1-1, with TRBD1 as a possible D gene (6 bases). The CDR3 contains 15 residues. V gave up 6 bases and J gave up 0 bases, with 14 bases separating them.

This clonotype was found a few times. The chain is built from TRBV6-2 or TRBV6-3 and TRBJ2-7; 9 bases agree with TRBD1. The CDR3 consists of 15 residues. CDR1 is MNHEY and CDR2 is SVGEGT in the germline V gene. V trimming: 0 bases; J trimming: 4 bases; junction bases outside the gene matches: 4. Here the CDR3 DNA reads TGTGCCAGCAGTTACTCCGGGACAGGGATTTACGAGCAGTACTTC. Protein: CASSYSGTGIYEQYF.